The sequence of this T cell receptor (beta chain) was determined in a study of shared clonotypes between healthy human individuals. On the study more broadly: The study used three CD4 naive, three CD4 memory, two CD8 naive and one CD8 memory plate per donor.

As to this clone: Its matching antigen is unknown.

Positive CCR7 selection of CD45RO-negative cells yielded the naive CD8 cells, and terminally differentiated effector memory CD45RA+ cells were excluded. Healthy HIV-negative adults with no recent acute infections or vaccinations were recruited as donors. Study-wide results and limits: Naive CD4 clonotypes overlapped across a handful of donors at about 5.2%.

Data came from immunoSEQ multiplex PCR; TCRdb stores just in-frame clones and leaves some out. The sample yields about 2.1 million clones, 85% to 95% seen once. The length of the CDR3 is 16 residues. CDR1 and CDR2 (germline): SEHNR, FQNEAQ (reference sequence). V was cut by 5 bases and J by 4 bases, with 18 bases left in between. The source of this sequence is a man younger than 35 in good health. Some clones in this sample may be carry-over from other donors' samples. Sequencing was carried out using naive CD8+ T cells from PBMCs. This chain joins TRBV7-9 and TRBJ1-3, with D unclear. Written as DNA, the CDR3 is TGTGCCAGCAGCCCCCCGATGGTACGAGGAGGAAACACCATATATTTT. Protein: CASSPPMVRGGNTIYF.